The 9 T cell receptor beta chains presented below share a single source sample, sequenced in a study of cytomegalovirus exposure and HLA in healthy donors. The PCR used 60 Vbeta and 13 Jbeta primers. The data were produced by immunoSEQ multiplex PCR, yet TCRdb's version contains in-frame clones alone and is incomplete. This sample has 100,000 or so clones, with over 65% found just once. The sequenced sample was PBMCs. These receptors all come from a man between 35 and 55 years old in good health and CMV-seropositive.

This rearrangement joins TRBV11-3 to TRBJ2-7; D might be TRBD1 (6 bases). The CDR3 runs 13 residues. V dropped 5 bases and J dropped 5 bases, with 13 bases sitting between them. Germline CDR1 SGHNT, CDR2 YENEEA. This chain's CDR3 is CASSPNTGHEQYF. The CDR3 bases are TGTGCCAGCAGCCCGAATACAGGGCACGAGCAGTACTTC.

The chain recombines TRBV28 with TRBJ1-4; 7 nucleotides match TRBD1. This CDR3 is 18 amino acids long. The V gene's germline CDR1 is MDHEN and CDR2 SYDVKM. V lost 3 bases, J lost 1 base, and 11 bases stayed unmatched. The CDR3 DNA reads TGTGCCAGCAGTTTGCCCCGGGACAGAACACAAACTAATGAAAAACTGTTTTTT. This translates into CASSLPRDRTQTNEKLFF.

This clone has just one count. V is TRBV7-3 and J is TRBJ2-3; tentative D call: TRBD2 (6 bases). V was cut by 5 bases and J by 4 bases, with 16 bases left in between. The V gene's germline CDR1 is SGHTA and CDR2 FQGTGA. The CDR3 length is 15 residues. CDR3 residues: CASSPMGGWADTQYF. The CDR3 bases are TGTGCCAGCAGCCCCATGGGGGGTTGGGCAGATACGCAGTATTTT.

The V and J genes are TRBV6-4 and TRBJ2-1, with D possibly being TRBD2 (6 bases). Germline CDR1 reads MRHNA; CDR2 reads SNTAGT. V lost 5 bases and J lost 3, with 8 bases in between. The CDR3 contains 13 residues. CDR3 DNA: TGTGCCAGCAGTCCGGACTACTACAATGAGCAGTTCTTC. This sequence encodes CASSPDYYNEQFF.

The genes are TRBV23-1 and TRBJ1-2; 7 nucleotides agree with TRBD1. Being an ORF, TRBV23-1 has a function that is uncertain. The CDR3 totals 17 residues. The trim removed 3 bases at V and 8 bases at J, leaving 18 bases unmatched. In DNA, the CDR3 is TGCGCCAGCAGTCACCCCGGGACAGAGCCTCGAGCAAGAGGCTACACCTTC. Amino acid sequence: CASSHPGTEPRARGYTF.

The chain recombines TRBV18 with TRBJ1-4; tentative D call: TRBD1 (6 bases). Germline CDR1 and CDR2: KGHSH and LQKENI. V was clipped by 2 bases and J by 7 bases, with 8 bases between them. The CDR3 covers 13 residues. CDR3 in DNA: TGTGCCAGCTCACCAACAGGGTTTGAAAAACTGTTTTTT. Encoded protein: CASSPTGFEKLFF.

The chain is built from TRBV4-2 and TRBJ1-1; weak D call: TRBD1 (5 bases). The CDR3 has 18 residues. V shed 5 bases and J shed 5 bases, with 27 bases lying between them. Germline V gene data show CDR1 as LGHNA and CDR2 as YNFKEQ. The CDR3 DNA sequence: TGTGCCAGCAGCAAAGCGCCCCTCGCCTATACGGGGGAGACTGAAGCTTTCTTT. Amino acids: CASSKAPLAYTGETEAFF.

This chain links TRBV14 with TRBJ1-2; D call uncertain. Germline-derived CDR1 and CDR2 are SGHDN and FVKESK. The CDR3 is 15 amino acids. With 0 bases removed from V and 4 bases from J, the gap between germline ends came to 12 bases. The CDR3 spells CASSQEAGVGYGYTF. The DNA of the CDR3 is TGTGCCAGCAGCCAAGAAGCCGGGGTGGGCTATGGCTACACCTTC. Looking up the rest from reference TRBV14 and TRBJ1-2 gives the full variable domain: EAGVTQFPSHSVIEKGQTVTLRCDPISGHDNLYWYRRVMGKEIKFLLHFVKESKQDESGMPNNRFLAERTGGTYSTLKVQPAELEDSGVYFCASSQEAGVGYGYTFGSGTRLTVV.

This clone was seen a single time. The V and J genes are TRBV6-5 and TRBJ2-2; weak D call: TRBD1 (5 bases). Trimming removed 2 bases from V and 3 bases from J, with 7 bases in between. This CDR3 has 14 residues. Germline assignment: CDR1 MNHEY and CDR2 SVGAGI. In DNA form, the CDR3 reads TGTGCCAGCAGTTACAAGGGGTACACCGGGGAGCTGTTTTTT. Protein: CASSYKGYTGELFF.